What follows are 8 T cell receptor beta chains derived from one specimen sequenced in a study of T cells after posttransplantation cyclophosphamide (dated by TCRdb to about 2016). Library preparation was by the immunoSEQ multiplex PCR assay. The table comes from immuneACCESS by way of TCRdb, which keeps in-frame sequences with V and J called. Part of the clones is missing from these tables; in studies checked, under half for an unresolved V gene and the rest for unknown reasons. The sample data list about 21,000 clones, and approximately 92% of these were observed just once. 1.9% of the sample rests with the top ten. A control cohort of 11 patients who had been given myeloablative marrow transplants with methotrexate plus a calcineurin inhibitor was sampled 1 year after transplant. The sample in question was PBMCs, obtained just over 350 days after allogeneic stem cell transplant with calcineurin inhibitor and methotrexate. These receptors came from a female patient aged 25-40 years who received an allogeneic stem cell transplant from an unrelated donor, was CMV-positive, and had acute and chronic GVHD. In transplant recipients, some T cells may be of donor rather than host origin.

J is TRBJ1-5 and V is TRBV7-8, with D tentatively TRBD1 (5 bases). The V end was cut by 1 base, the J end by 0 bases, with 10 bases between. CDR1 and CDR2 (germline): SGHVS, FQNEAQ. This CDR3 region has 16 residues. CDR3 amino acids: CASSLVDRSSNQPQHF. In DNA, the CDR3 is TGTGCCAGCAGCTTAGTCGACAGATCTAGCAATCAGCCCCAGCATTTT.

This chain joins TRBV19 and TRBJ1-1, with D hard to call. The CDR3 runs to 15 residues. CDR1 and CDR2 from the germline V gene are LNHDA and SQIVND (reference sequence). V was clipped by 10 bases and J by 2 bases, with 20 bases between them. DNA of the CDR3: TGTGCCACTCATTATTCCGTGACGGGAAACACTGAAGCTTTCTTT. Protein sequence: CATHYSVTGNTEAFF.

The chain couples TRBV7-2 to TRBJ2-1; 9 nucleotides align to TRBD1. V was pared by 2 bases and J by 14 bases, with 10 bases of the junction left unmatched. The germline V gene has CDR1 SGHTA and CDR2 FQGNSA. CDR3 size: 14 residues. In DNA form, the CDR3 reads TGTGCCAGCAGCTTACAAGGTGGACAGGGGAGGAAGTTCTTC. Protein: CASSLQGGQGRKFF.

V gene TRBV9 combines with J gene TRBJ2-3, with D maybe TRBD2 (6 bases). The CDR3 is made up of 15 amino acids. V lost 1 base, J lost 4 bases, and 13 bases lay in between. CDR1 and CDR2 (germline): SGDLS, YYNGEE. This CDR3 reads CASSVSGGGSDTQYF. The DNA of the CDR3 is TGTGCCAGCAGCGTATCCGGGGGAGGCTCAGATACGCAGTATTTT.

The chain carries TRBV5-1 and TRBJ2-3; 11 bases map to TRBD1. The germline V gene encodes CDR1 SGHRS and CDR2 YFSETQ. This CDR3 region has 15 residues. With 4 bases clipped from V and 5 bases from J, the junction kept 6 bases outside the gene matches. The CDR3 region is CASSPRDRGEDTQYF. Here the CDR3 DNA reads TGCGCCAGCAGCCCCCGGGACAGGGGGGAAGATACGCAGTATTTT.

The chain is built from TRBV5-6 and TRBJ1-6; 10 positions agree with TRBD1. J lost 9 bases, V lost 4 bases, and 10 bases had no gene match. This CDR3 has 16 amino acids. Germline V lookup: CDR1 SGHDT, CDR2 YYEEEE. The CDR3 loop reads CASSHTTGGRGSPLHF. CDR3 bases: TGTGCCAGCAGCCATACGACAGGGGGCCGGGGTTCACCCCTCCACTTT.

This clone was found a few times. This rearrangement joins TRBV19 to TRBJ2-1; 8 bases fit TRBD2. The ends lost 3 bases at V and 2 bases at J; junction bases unmatched: 3. Germline V gives CDR1 LNHDA, CDR2 SQIVND (reference sequence). This CDR3 is 15 amino acids long. Here the CDR3 reads CASSITSGAYNEQFF. DNA of the CDR3: TGTGCCAGTAGTATCACTAGCGGAGCCTACAATGAGCAGTTCTTC.

The J gene is TRBJ2-5, the V gene TRBV29-1; D not certain. Germline-derived CDR1 and CDR2 are SQVTM and ANQGSEA. The V end lost 5 bases, the J end lost 3 bases, and 4 bases lay between the germline ends. The CDR3 sequence is 10 residues long. The CDR3 region has the DNA TGCAGCGTTTATAAAGAGACCCAGTACTTC. Protein product: CSVYKETQYF.